Described below is a single T cell receptor (beta chain) sequence and its context. Its target antigen remains unknown. Nothing much larger sits one base from this clone, and base qualities are not available. Its CDR3 holds 15 amino acids, cysteine through phenylalanine. The only DNA kept is the CDR3, 45 bases in frame from the first base. From a lookup of the germline V gene, CDR1 and CDR2 are MGHRA and YSYEKL. The V end loses 4 bases and the J end loses 3 bases, and a stretch of 13 bases separates them. The CDR3 regions of human TCRbeta chains were subjected to immunosequencing. On the study's bioinformatics: Repertoire TCRs were checked for matches against a reference library of SARS-CoV-2-specific TCRs that had been generated using the MIRA antigen-specificity platform. Breadth meant the fraction of unique TCRs that were SARS-CoV-2-associated, whereas depth meant the fraction of total T cells that were SARS-CoV-2-associated. Using the MIRA data, every spike-specific TCR was mapped to the spike region that the TCR reacted to and assigned to either a CD4 or a CD8 class. Log10-transformed breadth and depth values were compared by one-way ANOVA with Sidak's multiple comparisons tests. The table comes from immuneACCESS by way of TCRdb, which keeps in-frame sequences with V and J called. Part of the clones is missing from these tables; in studies checked, under half for an unresolved V gene and the rest for unknown reasons. For V, J and clone size, that table is used; D and trimming come from the DNA. Within this sample are about 100,000 clones, with around nine tenths of them counted one time only. About 2.5% of the sample comes from the top ten.

The time point label, as the study defines it: baseline before first vaccination. The vaccinee samples were drawn from two UK trials, COV001 and COV002, one of which was a single-blind randomized controlled phase 2/3 trial testing AZD1222 (ChAdOx1 nCoV-19) in healthy adults. Trial participant PBMC samples were collected at day 0 and day 28 after the second dose for TCRbeta chain sequencing. This specimen comes from a study of T cell responses to AZD1222 COVID-19 vaccine (dated by TCRdb to the early 2020s). In terms of the full investigation: Because spike-specific TCR depth and breadth did not differ between the two schedules, AZD1222 recipients who got a second dose at roughly 4 weeks were pooled with those who got a second dose at roughly 12 weeks. A total of around 240 trial participants underwent TCR sequencing, of whom nearly 210 received two doses of AZD1222 and about 26 received two doses of the MenACWY control vaccine. Trial participants were enrolled by age into subgroups of 18-55, 56-69 and 70-plus years, and roughly 160, 29 and 62 TCR-sequenced participants, respectively, were included in these subgroups. Broader findings and caveats from the paper: Only five to seven AZD1222 recipients were SARS-CoV-2 seropositive at baseline, limiting conclusions about previously exposed vaccinees. Because no samples from the day 14 peak response were available, repertoires could be characterized only after the peak T cell response. Most participants were white British and females outnumbered males, and the authors suggested that clonal diversity may have been underestimated. The 56-69-year group was small, and its depth increase did not reach significance, likely because of low power. After two AZD1222 doses, spike-specific TCR breadth and depth were significantly higher than at day 0 and than in MenACWY recipients. Reportedly, close to half of the unique spike-specific TCRs recognized epitopes lying outside the regions that are mutated in the B.1.351 and B.1.1.7 variants. Vaccine-associated CD4 TCRs spanned the whole spike protein, with dominant responses in regions 160-218 and 743-854.

The sequence was collected from an adult in good health. The sample in question was peripheral blood, obtained on day 0 of AZD1222 vaccination. The V and J genes are TRBV4-1 and TRBJ1-5; the D gene cannot be named for sure. Here is the DNA: TGCGCCAGCAGCCCCGCCGACTCTCTCAATCAGCCCCAGCATTTT. Its protein product is CASSPADSLNQPQHF.